In this sample, the clone carrying this T cell receptor beta chain turned up many times. This specimen belongs to a study of regulatory T cells in long-lasting Graves disease. Time point meaning: persistent/refractory GD, antithyroid drugs over 5 years with positive TRAb. Generation of the TCR library employed RNA extracted from PBMCs. Arm-PCR of CDR3 regions and iRepertoire HTBI primers were used to build TCR beta libraries. One entry per CDR3 protein, called by TCRdb with MiXCR from the multiplex PCR reads. The data show about half a million distinct CDR3 sequences, approximately 23% seen once. The source material was peripheral blood mononuclear cells (PBMCs), sampled when the disease was refractory, from a patient treated with antithyroid drugs. The clonotype comes from a female donor with Graves disease.

CDR3 DNA sequence: TGTGCCTGGAGTGTAATATATGGCTACACCTTC. Its translation is CAWSVIYGYTF. J is TRBJ1-2 and V is TRBV30; D unresolved. CDR1 is GTSNPN, CDR2 SVGIG, per germline (reference sequence). V dropped 0 bases and J dropped 5 bases, with 4 bases sitting between them. This CDR3 is 11 amino acids long.